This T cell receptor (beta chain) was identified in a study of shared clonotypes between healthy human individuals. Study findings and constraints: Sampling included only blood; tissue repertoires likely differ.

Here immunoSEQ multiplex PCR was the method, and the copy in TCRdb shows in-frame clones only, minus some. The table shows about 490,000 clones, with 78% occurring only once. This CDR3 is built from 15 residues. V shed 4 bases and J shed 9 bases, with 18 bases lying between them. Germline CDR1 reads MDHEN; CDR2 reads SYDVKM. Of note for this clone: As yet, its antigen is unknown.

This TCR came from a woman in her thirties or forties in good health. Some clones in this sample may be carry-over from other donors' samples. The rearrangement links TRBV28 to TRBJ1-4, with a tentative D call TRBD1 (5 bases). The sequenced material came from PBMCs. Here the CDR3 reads CASSSNRDRRQKLFF. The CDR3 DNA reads TGTGCCAGCAGTTCGAACCGGGACCGCCGGCAAAAACTGTTTTTT.